This TCR beta chain was sequenced in a study of blood T cell repertoires in COVID-19. As for the study in general: Samples representing acute and convalescent COVID-19 were sourced from the United States, Italy and Spain. Nucleic acid was either cDNA or gDNA, and it came from T cells, B-cell-depleted T cells, or PBMCs.

Seattle participants joined during active infection and were tracked over time. Study processing details: The assay estimated nucleated cells by amplifying reference gene primers. Produced via immunoSEQ multiplex PCR; TCRdb's table is partial and in-frame only. V, J and clone size are taken as reported in that table, and D and trimming were inferred from the DNA itself. The table shows 300,000 to 350,000 clones, with roughly 90% occurring only once. The CDR3 totals 15 residues. With V trimmed by 4 bases and J by 4 bases, 6 bases remained unmatched. Germline lookup yields CDR1 SGHTS and CDR2 YDEGEE. The sequencing sample was made of peripheral blood. This sequence joins TRBV5-8 and TRBJ1-5; 9 nucleotides line up with TRBD1. This receptor was obtained from a woman aged 70-85 years with COVID-19, enrolled during active disease. CDR3 loop: CASSPGQGGNQPQHF. The CDR3 nucleotides are TGTGCCAGCAGCCCGGGACAGGGTGGTAATCAGCCCCAGCATTTT.